Below, one T cell receptor beta chain is given with its context. The junction departs from the called germline gene at one end, perhaps through a read error. This CDR3 region has 14 residues. Germline CDR1 reads DFQATT; CDR2 reads SNEGSKA (reference sequence). Constant-region reverse primers amplified full-length variable regions, followed by semi-nested Nested Universal Primer A PCR. TCRdb itself ran the 5' RACE reads through MiXCR, one entry per CDR3 protein. The sample has about 13,000 distinct CDR3 sequences, roughly a quarter seen once; the top ten hold under 3.5%. The rearrangement links TRBV20-1 to TRBJ2-1; D might be TRBD2 (5 bases). Sequenced input: naive CD4+ T cells sorted from blood. Documented subset: naive CD4+ T cells, CD4+CD45RA+CD25-. The receptor was isolated from a female donor with breast cancer. The CDR3 is CSANLMRGLNGQFF. DNA for the CDR3: TGCAGTGCTAACCTTATGCGTGGACTTAATGGGCAGTTCTTC.